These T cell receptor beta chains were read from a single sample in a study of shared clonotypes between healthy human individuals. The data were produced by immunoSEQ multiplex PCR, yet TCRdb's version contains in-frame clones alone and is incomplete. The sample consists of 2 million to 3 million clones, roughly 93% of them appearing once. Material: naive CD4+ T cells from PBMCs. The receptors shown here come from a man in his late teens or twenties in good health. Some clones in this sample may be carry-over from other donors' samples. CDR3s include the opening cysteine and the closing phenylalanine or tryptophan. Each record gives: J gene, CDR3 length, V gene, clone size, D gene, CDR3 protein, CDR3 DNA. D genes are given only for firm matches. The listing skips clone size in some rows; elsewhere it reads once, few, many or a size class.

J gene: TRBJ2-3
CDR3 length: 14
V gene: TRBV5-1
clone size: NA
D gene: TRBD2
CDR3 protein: CASGLAGGSDTQYF
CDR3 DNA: TGCGCCAGCGGACTAGCGGGAGGATCAGATACGCAGTATTTT

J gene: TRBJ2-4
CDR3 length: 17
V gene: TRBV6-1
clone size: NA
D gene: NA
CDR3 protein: CASSAGQSGLAKNIQYF
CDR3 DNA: TGTGCCAGCAGTGCCGGACAGTCCGGCTTAGCCAAAAACATTCAGTACTTC

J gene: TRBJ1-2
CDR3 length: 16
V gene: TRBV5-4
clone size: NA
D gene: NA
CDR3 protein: CASSFSVSVSPYGYTF
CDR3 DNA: TGTGCCAGCAGCTTTTCTGTCTCAGTTAGTCCCTATGGCTACACCTTC

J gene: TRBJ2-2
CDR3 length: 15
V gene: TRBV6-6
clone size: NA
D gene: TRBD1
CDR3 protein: CATRLTGLGTGELFF
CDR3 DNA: TGTGCCACCCGCTTGACAGGGCTAGGGACCGGGGAGCTGTTTTTT

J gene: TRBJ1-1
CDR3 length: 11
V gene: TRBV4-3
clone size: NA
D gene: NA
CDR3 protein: CASSRSDVAFF
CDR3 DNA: TGCGCCAGCAGCCGTTCGGATGTTGCTTTCTTT

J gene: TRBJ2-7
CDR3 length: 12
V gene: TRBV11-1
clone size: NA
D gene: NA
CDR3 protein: CASSRGGSEQYF
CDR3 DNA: TGTGCCAGCAGCCGTGGGGGCTCCGAGCAGTACTTC

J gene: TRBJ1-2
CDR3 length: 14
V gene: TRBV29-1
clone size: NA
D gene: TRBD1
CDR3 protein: CSVRYRGGEYGYTF
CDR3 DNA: TGCAGTGTTAGATACAGGGGCGGCGAATATGGCTACACCTTC

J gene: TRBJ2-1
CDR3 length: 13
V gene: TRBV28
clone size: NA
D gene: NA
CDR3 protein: CASSSRRYNEQFF
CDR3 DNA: TGTGCCAGCAGTTCTCGGAGGTACAATGAGCAGTTCTTC

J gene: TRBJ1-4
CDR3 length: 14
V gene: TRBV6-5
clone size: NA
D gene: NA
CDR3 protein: CASRKWDTNEKLFF
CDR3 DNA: TGTGCCAGCAGAAAATGGGACACTAATGAAAAACTGTTTTTT

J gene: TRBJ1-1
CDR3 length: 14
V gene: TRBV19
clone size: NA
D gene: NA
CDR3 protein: CASSKRGVNTEAFF
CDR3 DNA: TGTGCCAGTAGTAAGCGGGGGGTGAACACTGAAGCTTTCTTT

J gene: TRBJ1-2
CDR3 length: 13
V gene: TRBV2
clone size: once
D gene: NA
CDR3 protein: CASILGVPTGYTF
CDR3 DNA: TGTGCCAGCATCTTGGGGGTTCCGACCGGCTACACCTTC

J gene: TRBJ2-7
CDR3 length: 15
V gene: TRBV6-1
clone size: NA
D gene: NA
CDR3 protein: CASGRSGTRLIEQYF
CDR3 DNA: TGTGCCAGCGGAAGGTCAGGGACTCGCTTGATCGAGCAGTACTTC

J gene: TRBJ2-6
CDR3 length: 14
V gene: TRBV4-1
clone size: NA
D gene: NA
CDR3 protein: CASSQVVGANVLTF
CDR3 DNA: TGCGCCAGCAGCCAAGTGGTCGGGGCCAACGTCCTGACTTTC

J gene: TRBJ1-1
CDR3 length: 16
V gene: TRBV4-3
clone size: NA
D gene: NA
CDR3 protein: CASSQGLVSLNTEAFF
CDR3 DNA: TGCGCCAGCAGCCAAGGCTTAGTCAGCTTGAACACTGAAGCTTTCTTT

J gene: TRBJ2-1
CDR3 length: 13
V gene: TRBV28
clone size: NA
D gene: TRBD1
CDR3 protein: CASKGQGYNEQFF
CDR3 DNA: TGTGCCAGCAAGGGACAGGGTTACAATGAGCAGTTCTTC

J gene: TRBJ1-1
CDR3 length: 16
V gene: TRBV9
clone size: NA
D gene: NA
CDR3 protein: CASSVRPVRSATEAFF
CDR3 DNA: TGTGCCAGCAGCGTCCGACCCGTCCGGTCGGCCACTGAAGCTTTCTTT

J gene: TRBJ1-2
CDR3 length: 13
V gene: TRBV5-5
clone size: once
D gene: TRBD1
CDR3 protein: CASYRDRGNGYTF
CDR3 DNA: TGTGCCAGCTACCGGGACAGGGGGAATGGCTACACCTTC

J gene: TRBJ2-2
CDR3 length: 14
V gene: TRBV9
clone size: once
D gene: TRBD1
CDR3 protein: CASTRQGGLGELFF
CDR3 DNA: TGTGCCAGCACTCGACAGGGGGGCCTCGGGGAGCTGTTTTTT

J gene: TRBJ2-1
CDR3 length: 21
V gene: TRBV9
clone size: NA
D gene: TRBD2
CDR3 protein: CASSEPRQGLAGLTSYNEQFF
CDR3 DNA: TGTGCCAGCAGCGAGCCCAGGCAAGGGCTAGCGGGACTTACCTCCTACAATGAGCAGTTCTTC

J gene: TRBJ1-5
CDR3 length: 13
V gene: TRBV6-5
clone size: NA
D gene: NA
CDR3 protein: CASRGGSNQPQHF
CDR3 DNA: TGTGCCAGCAGGGGGGGTAGCAATCAGCCCCAGCATTTT

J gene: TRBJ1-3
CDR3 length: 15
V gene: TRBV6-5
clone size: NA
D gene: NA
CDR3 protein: CASSYRGASGNTIYF
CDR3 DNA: TGTGCCAGCAGTTACAGGGGAGCATCTGGAAACACCATATATTTT

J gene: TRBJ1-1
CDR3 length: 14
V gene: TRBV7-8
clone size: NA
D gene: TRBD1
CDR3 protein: CASSPGDRYTEAFF
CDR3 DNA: TGTGCCAGCAGCCCTGGGGACAGGTACACTGAAGCTTTCTTT

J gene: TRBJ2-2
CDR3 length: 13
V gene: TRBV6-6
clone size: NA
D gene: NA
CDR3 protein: CASKQGGIGELFF
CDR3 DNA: TGTGCCAGCAAGCAGGGGGGGATCGGGGAGCTGTTTTTT

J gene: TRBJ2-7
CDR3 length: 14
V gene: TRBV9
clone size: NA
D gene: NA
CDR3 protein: CASSPGTESYEQYF
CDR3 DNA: TGTGCCAGCAGCCCGGGTACAGAGTCCTACGAGCAGTACTTC

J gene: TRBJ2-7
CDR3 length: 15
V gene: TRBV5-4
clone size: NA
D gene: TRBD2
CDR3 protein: CASSPTTSGSYEQYF
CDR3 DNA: TGTGCCAGCAGCCCTACGACTAGCGGCTCCTACGAGCAGTACTTC

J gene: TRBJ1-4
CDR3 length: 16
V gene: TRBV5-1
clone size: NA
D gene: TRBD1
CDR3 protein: CASSLTAGTGSEKLFF
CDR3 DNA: TGCGCCAGCAGCCTCACGGCCGGGACAGGCTCTGAAAAACTGTTTTTT

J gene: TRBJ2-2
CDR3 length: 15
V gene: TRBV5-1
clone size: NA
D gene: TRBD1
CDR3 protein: CASSSTIDRAGELFF
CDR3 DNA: TGCGCCAGCAGTTCGACCATAGACAGGGCAGGGGAGCTGTTTTTT

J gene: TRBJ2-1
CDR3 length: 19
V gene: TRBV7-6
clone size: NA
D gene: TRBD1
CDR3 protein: CASSLRSRTGGDPRNEQFF
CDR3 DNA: TGTGCCAGCAGCTTAAGAAGCCGGACAGGGGGCGATCCACGGAATGAGCAGTTCTTC

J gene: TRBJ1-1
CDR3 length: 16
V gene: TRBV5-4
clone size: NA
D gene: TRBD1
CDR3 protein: CASSLVNRGQSTEAFF
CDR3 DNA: TGTGCCAGCAGCTTGGTTAACAGGGGGCAGAGCACTGAAGCTTTCTTT

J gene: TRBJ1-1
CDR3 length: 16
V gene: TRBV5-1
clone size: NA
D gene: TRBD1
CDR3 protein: CASSPPRTGANTEAFF
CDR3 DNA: TGCGCCAGCAGCCCCCCCCGGACAGGGGCCAACACTGAAGCTTTCTTT

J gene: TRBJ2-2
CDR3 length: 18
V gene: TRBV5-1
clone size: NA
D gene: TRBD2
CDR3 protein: CASSLTSGTSRNTGELFF
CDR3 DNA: TGCGCCAGCAGTTTGACTAGCGGGACTTCGAGGAACACCGGGGAGCTGTTTTTT

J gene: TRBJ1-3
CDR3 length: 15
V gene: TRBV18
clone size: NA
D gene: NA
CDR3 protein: CASSVDRLVGNTIYF
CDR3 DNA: TGTGCCAGCTCAGTTGACAGGCTGGTTGGAAACACCATATATTTT

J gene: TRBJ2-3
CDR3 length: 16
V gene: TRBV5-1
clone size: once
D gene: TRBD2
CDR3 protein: CASSPRTSGYTDTQYF
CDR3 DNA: TGCGCCAGCAGCCCCCGGACTAGCGGATACACAGATACGCAGTATTTT

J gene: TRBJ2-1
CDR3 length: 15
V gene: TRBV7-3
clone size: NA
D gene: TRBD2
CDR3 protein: CASSYEGLAYNEQFF
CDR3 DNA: TGTGCCAGCAGCTACGAGGGACTAGCTTACAATGAGCAGTTCTTC

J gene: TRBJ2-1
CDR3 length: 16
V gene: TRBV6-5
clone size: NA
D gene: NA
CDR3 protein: CASSYLPRNSDNEQFF
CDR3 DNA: TGTGCCAGCAGTTACCTTCCCCGTAACAGTGACAATGAGCAGTTCTTC

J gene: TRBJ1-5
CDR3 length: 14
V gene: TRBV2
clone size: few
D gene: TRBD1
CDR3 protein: CASSVKGAGQPQHF
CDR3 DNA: TGTGCCAGCAGTGTCAAGGGGGCTGGGCAGCCCCAGCATTTT

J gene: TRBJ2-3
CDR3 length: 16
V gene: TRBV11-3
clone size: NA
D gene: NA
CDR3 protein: CASSSRGGGLTDTQYF
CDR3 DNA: TGTGCCAGCAGCTCCCGAGGGGGGGGGCTCACAGATACGCAGTATTTT

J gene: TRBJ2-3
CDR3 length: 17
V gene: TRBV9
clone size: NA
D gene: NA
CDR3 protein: CASSVDTLRLDTDTQYF
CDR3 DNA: TGTGCCAGCAGCGTAGATACGCTGAGGCTAGACACAGATACGCAGTATTTT

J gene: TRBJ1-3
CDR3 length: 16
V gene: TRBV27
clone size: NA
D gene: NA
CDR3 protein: CASSLFGPIRGDTIYF
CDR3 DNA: TGTGCCAGCAGTTTGTTCGGCCCCATTAGAGGCGACACCATATATTTT

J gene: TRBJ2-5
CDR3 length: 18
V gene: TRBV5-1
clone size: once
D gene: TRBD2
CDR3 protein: CASSLVPASGSFPETQYF
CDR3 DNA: TGCGCCAGCAGCTTGGTTCCGGCTAGCGGGAGTTTTCCGGAGACCCAGTACTTC

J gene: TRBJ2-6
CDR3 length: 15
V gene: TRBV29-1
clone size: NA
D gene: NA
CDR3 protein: CSVNRESSGANVLTF
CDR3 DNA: TGCAGCGTTAACAGGGAGAGCTCTGGGGCCAACGTCCTGACTTTC

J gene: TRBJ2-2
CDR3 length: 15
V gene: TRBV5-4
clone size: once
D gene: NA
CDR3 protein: CASSLPGTHTGELFF
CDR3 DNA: TGTGCCAGCAGCTTGCCAGGGACACACACCGGGGAGCTGTTTTTT